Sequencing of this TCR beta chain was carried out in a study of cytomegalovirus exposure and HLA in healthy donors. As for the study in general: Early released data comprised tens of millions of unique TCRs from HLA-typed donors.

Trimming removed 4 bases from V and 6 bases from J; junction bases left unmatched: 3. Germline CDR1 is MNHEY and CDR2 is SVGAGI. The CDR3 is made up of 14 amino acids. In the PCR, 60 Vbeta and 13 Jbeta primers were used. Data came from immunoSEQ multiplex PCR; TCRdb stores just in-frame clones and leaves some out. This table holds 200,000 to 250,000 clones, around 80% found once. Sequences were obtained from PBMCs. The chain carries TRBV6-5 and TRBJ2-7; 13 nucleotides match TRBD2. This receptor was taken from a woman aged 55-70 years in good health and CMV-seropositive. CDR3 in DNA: TGTGCCAGCAGTTCTGGACTAGCGGGGGCCGAGCAGTACTTC. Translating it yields CASSSGLAGAEQYF.